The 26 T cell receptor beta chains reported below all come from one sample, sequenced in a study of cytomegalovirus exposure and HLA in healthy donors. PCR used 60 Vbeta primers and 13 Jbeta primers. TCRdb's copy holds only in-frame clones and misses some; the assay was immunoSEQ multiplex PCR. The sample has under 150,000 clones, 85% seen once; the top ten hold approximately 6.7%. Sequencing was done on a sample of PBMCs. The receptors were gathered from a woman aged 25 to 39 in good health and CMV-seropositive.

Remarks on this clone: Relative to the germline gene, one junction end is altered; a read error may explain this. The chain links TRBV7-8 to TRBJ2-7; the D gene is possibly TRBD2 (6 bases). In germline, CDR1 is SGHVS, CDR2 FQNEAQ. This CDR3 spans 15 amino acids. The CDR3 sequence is CASSLVEGWGYEQYF. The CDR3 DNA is TGTGCCAGCAGCTTAGTGGAGGGGTGGGGCTACGAGCAGTATTTC.

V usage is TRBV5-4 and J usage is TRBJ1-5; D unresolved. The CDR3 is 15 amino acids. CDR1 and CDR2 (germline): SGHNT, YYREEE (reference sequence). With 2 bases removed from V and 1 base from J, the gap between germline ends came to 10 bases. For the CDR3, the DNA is TGTGCCAGCAGCTTATCCCCGGGGAGCAATCAGCCCCAGCATTTT. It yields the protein CASSLSPGSNQPQHF.

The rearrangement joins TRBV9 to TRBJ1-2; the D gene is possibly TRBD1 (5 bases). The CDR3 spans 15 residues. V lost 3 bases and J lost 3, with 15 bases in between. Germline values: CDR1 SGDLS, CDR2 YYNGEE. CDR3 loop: CASSERGELDYGYTF. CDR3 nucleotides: TGTGCCAGCAGCGAACGGGGGGAGTTAGACTATGGCTACACCTTC.

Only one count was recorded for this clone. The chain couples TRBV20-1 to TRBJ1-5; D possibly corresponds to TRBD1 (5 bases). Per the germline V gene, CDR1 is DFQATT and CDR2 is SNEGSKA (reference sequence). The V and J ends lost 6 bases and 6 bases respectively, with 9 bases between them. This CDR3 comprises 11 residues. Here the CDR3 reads CSARGGQPQHF. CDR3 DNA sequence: TGCAGTGCCCGGGGGGGTCAGCCCCAGCATTTT.

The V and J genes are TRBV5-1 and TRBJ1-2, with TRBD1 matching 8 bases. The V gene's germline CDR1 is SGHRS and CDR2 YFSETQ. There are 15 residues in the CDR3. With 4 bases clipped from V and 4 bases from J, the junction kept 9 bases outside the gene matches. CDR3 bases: TGCGCCAGCAGCCCAGGGGACAGGAAGGCCTATGGCTACACCTTC. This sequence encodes CASSPGDRKAYGYTF.

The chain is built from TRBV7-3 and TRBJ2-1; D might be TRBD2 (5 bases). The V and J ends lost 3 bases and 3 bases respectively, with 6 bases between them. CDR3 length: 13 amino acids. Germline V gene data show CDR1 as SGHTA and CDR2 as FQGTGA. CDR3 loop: CASSFGLYNEQFF. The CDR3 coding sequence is TGTGCCAGCAGCTTCGGACTCTACAATGAGCAGTTCTTC.

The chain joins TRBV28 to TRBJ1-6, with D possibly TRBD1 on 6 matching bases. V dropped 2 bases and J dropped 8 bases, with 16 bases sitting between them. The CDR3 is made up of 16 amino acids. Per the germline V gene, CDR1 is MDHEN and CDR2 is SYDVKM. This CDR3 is CASSLRGGGADSPLHF. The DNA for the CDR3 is TGTGCCAGCAGTTTAAGGGGGGGAGGGGCGGATTCACCCCTCCACTTT.

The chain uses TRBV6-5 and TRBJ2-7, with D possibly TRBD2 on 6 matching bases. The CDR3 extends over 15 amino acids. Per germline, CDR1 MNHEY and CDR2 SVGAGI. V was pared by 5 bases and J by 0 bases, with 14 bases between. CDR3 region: CASSRGGASSYEQYF. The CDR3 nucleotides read TGTGCCAGCAGTCGCGGAGGGGCCAGCTCCTACGAGCAGTACTTC.

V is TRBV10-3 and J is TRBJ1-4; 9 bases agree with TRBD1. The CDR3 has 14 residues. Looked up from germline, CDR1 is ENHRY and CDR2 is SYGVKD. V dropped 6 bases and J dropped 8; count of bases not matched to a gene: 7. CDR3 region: CAISLTGGREKLFF. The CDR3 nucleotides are TGTGCCATCAGCCTGACAGGGGGGAGGGAAAAACTGTTTTTT.

The CDR3 reads CASKSGGSYNEQFF. The CDR3 bases are TGTGCCAGCAAGAGCGGGGGCTCTTACAATGAGCAGTTCTTC. The V and J genes are TRBV28 and TRBJ2-1; 8 bases map to TRBD2. In germline, CDR1 is MDHEN, CDR2 SYDVKM. The CDR3 runs to 14 residues. V was pared by 7 bases and J by 4 bases, with 6 bases of the junction left unmatched.

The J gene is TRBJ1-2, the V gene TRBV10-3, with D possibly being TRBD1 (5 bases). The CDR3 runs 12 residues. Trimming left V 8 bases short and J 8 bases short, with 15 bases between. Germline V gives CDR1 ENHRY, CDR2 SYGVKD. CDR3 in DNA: TGTGCCATCCAGGAGGGGAATGGGGGCTACACCTTC. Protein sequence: CAIQEGNGGYTF.

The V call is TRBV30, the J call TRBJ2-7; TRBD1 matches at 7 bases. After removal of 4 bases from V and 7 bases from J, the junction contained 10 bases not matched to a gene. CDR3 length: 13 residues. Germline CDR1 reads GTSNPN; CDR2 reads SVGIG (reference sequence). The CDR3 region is CAWTPGQRFEQYF. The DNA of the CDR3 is TGTGCCTGGACTCCGGGACAGAGGTTTGAGCAGTACTTC.

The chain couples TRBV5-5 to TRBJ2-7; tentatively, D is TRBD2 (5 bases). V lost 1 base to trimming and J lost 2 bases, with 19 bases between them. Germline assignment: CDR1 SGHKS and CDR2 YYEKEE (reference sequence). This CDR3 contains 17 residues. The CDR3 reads CASSLQVVGLTTYEQYF. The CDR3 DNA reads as TGTGCCAGCAGCTTGCAGGTGGTCGGGCTGACTACCTACGAGCAGTACTTC. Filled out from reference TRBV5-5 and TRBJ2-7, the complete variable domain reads DAGVTQSPTHLIKTRGQQVTLRCSPISGHKSVSWYQQVLGQGPQFIFQYYEKEERGRGNFPDRFSARQFPNYSSELNVNALLLGDSALYLCASSLQVVGLTTYEQYFGPGTRLTVT.

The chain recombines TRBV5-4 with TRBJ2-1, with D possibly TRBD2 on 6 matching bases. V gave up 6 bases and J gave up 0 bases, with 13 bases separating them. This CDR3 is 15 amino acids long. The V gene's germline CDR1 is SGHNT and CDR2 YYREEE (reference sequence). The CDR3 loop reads CASNKGGLSYNEQFF. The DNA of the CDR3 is TGTGCCAGCAACAAGGGAGGTCTCTCCTACAATGAGCAGTTCTTC.

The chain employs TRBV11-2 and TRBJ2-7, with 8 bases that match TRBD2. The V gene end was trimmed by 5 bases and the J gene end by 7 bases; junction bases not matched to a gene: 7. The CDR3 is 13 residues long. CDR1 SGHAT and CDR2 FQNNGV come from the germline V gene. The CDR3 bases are TGTGCCAGCAGCCACCCGATAGCGGGGGAGCAGTACTTC. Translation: CASSHPIAGEQYF. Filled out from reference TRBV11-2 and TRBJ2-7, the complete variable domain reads EAGVAQSPRYKIIEKRQSVAFWCNPISGHATLYWYQQILGQGPKLLIQFQNNGVVDDSQLPKDRFSAERLKGVDSTLKIQPAKLEDSAVYLCASSHPIAGEQYFGPGTRLTVT.

The CDR3 bases are TGTGCCAGCCGGACCGGGGTCGGACCCCTCCACTTT. This sequence encodes CASRTGVGPLHF. The J gene is TRBJ1-6, the V gene TRBV2; D not certain. Trimming removed 8 bases from V and 12 bases from J, with 14 bases in between. This CDR3 is 12 amino acids long. CDR1 and CDR2 from the germline V gene are SNHLY and FYNNEI.

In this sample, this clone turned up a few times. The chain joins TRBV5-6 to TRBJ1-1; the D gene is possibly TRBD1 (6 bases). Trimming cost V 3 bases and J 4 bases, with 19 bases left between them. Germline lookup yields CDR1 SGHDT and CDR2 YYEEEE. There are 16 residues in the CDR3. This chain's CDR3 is CASSSLSQGWGTEAFF. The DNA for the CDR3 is TGTGCCAGCAGCTCCCTCTCACAGGGTTGGGGCACTGAAGCTTTCTTT. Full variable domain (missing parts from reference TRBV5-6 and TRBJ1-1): DAGVTQSPTHLIKTRGQQVTLRCSPKSGHDTVSWYQQALGQGPQFIFQYYEEEERQRGNFPDRFSGHQFPNYSSELNVNALLLGDSALYLCASSSLSQGWGTEAFFGQGTRLTVV.

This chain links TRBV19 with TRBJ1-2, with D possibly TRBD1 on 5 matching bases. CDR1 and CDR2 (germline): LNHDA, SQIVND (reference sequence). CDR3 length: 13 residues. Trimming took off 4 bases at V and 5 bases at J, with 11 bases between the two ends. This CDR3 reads CASSTTDRYGYTF. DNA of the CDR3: TGTGCCAGTAGTACGACAGATCGGTATGGCTACACCTTC.

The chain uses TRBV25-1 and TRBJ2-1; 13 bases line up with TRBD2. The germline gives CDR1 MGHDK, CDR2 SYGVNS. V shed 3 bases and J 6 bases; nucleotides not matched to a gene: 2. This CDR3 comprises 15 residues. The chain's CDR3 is CASSEGLAGSNEQFF. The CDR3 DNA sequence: TGTGCCAGCAGTGAGGGACTAGCGGGAAGCAATGAGCAGTTCTTC.

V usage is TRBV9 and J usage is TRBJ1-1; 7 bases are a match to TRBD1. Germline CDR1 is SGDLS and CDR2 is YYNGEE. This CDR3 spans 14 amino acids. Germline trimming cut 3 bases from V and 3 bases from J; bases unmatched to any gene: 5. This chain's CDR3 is CASSGRDSDTEAFF. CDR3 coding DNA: TGTGCCAGCAGCGGCCGGGACAGCGACACTGAAGCTTTCTTT. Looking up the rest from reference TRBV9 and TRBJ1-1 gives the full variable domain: DSGVTQTPKHLITATGQRVTLRCSPRSGDLSVYWYQQSLDQGLQFLIQYYNGEERAKGNILERFSAQQFPDLHSELNLSSLELGDSALYFCASSGRDSDTEAFFGQGTRLTVV.

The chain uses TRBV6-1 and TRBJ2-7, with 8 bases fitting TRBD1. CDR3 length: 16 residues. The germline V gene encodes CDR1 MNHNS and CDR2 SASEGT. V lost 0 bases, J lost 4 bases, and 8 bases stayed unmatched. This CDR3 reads CASSEAGTGPSYEQYF. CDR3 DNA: TGTGCCAGCAGTGAAGCGGGGACAGGCCCAAGTTACGAGCAGTACTTC.

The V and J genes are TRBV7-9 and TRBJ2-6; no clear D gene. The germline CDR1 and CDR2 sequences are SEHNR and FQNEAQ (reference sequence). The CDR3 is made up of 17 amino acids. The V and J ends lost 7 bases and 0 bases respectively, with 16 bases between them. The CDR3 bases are TGTGCCAGCACCTTCCCGACTCCCGACTCTGGGGCCAACGTCCTGACTTTC. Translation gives CASTFPTPDSGANVLTF.

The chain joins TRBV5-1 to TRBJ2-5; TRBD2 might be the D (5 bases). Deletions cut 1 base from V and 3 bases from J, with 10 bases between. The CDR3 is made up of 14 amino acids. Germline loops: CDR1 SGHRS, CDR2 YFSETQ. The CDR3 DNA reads TGCGCCAGCAGCTTGTCAGCGGCTAAAGAGACCCAGTACTTC. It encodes CASSLSAAKETQYF.

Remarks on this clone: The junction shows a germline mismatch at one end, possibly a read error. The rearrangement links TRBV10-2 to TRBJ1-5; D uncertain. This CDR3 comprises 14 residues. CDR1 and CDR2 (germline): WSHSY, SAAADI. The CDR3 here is CASNESRRNQPQHF. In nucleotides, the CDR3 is TGCGCCAGCAATGAGTCACGGAGAAATCAGCCCCAGCATTTT.

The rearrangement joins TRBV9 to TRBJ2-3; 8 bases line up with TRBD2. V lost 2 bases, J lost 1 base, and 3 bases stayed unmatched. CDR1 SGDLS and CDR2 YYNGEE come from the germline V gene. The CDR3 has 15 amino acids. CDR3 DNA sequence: TGTGCCAGCAGCGTTCCAGCGGGGGGCACAGATACGCAGTATTTT. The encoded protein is CASSVPAGGTDTQYF. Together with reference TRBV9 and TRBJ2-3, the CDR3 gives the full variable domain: DSGVTQTPKHLITATGQRVTLRCSPRSGDLSVYWYQQSLDQGLQFLIQYYNGEERAKGNILERFSAQQFPDLHSELNLSSLELGDSALYFCASSVPAGGTDTQYFGPGTRLTVL.

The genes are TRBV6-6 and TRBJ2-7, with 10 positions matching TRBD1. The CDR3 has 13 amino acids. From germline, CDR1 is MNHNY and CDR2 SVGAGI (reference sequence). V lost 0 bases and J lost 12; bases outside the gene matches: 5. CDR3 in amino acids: CASSYSWDRGLYF. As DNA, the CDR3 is TGTGCCAGCAGTTACTCTTGGGACAGGGGATTGTACTTC.